This entry features one T cell receptor beta chain sequence. This clone came up a few times. Its recognized antigen is unknown. Nothing much larger sits one base from this clone, and base qualities are not available. The time point label of this sample denotes: baseline before first vaccination. Vaccinee samples were obtained from the UK trials COV001 and COV002, which included a single-blind randomized controlled phase 2/3 trial of AZD1222 (ChAdOx1 nCoV-19) in healthy adults. For TCRbeta chain sequencing, PBMC samples from trial participants were taken at day 0 and at day 28 after the second dose. The germline V gene (reference sequence) yields LNHDA for CDR1 and SQIVND for CDR2. Measured from the cysteine to the phenylalanine, the CDR3 is 12 residues long. Only the CDR3 DNA stays, 36 bases, in frame from base 1. Cut back by 5 bases and 8 bases, the V and J ends lie 9 bases apart. The CDR3 regions of human TCRbeta chains were subjected to immunosequencing. From the authors' description of their analysis: TCRs in the repertoires were matched against a reference library of SARS-CoV-2-specific TCRs that had been generated with the MIRA antigen-specificity platform. Breadth was defined as the fraction of unique TCRs that were SARS-CoV-2-associated. Depth was defined as the fraction of total T cells that were SARS-CoV-2-associated. Each spike-specific TCR was assigned to its reactive spike region and to a CD4 or CD8 class using the MIRA data. Log10-transformed breadth and depth values were compared by one-way ANOVA with Sidak's multiple comparisons tests. Entries here come from immuneACCESS through TCRdb and include only in-frame sequences with V and J called. Some clones fail to appear in such tables; in the studies checked, an unresolved V gene covers under half of the shortfall, and the cause of the remainder is unknown. The D gene and trimming were derived from the DNA, and the V and J assignments and clone size from that table. The sample table contains around 95,000 clones; only one count was recorded for 87% of them. The ten top clones hold roughly 15% of the sample.

The entry originates in a study of T cell responses to AZD1222 COVID-19 vaccine (dated by TCRdb to about 2021). Regarding the study in general: AZD1222 recipients given second doses at about 4 weeks or at about 12 weeks were pooled, since spike-specific TCR depth and breadth were not found to differ between the two schedules. TCR sequencing covered approximately 230 trial participants: some 210 given two doses of AZD1222 and 26 given two doses of MenACWY control vaccine. Trial participants were enrolled by age into 18-55, 56-69 and 70-plus year subgroups, with 148, 28 and 57 TCR-sequenced participants respectively.

The study at large found these results: CD4 TCRs associated with the vaccine covered the entire spike protein, and the dominant responses were in regions 160-218 and 743-854. No day 14 peak-response samples were available, so repertoires were characterized only after the peak T cell response. Most participants were white British and females outnumbered males, and the authors suggested that clonal diversity may have been underestimated. Conclusions about previously exposed vaccinees are limited, since just five or six AZD1222 recipients were seropositive for SARS-CoV-2 at baseline. In the small 56-69-year group, the increase in depth fell short of significance, most likely because of low power. Spike-specific TCR breadth and depth rose significantly after two AZD1222 doses compared with day 0 and with MenACWY recipients. Reportedly, almost half of the unique spike-specific TCRs recognized epitopes lying outside the regions that are mutated in the B.1.351 and B.1.1.7 variants.

The source was peripheral blood, collected on day 0 of AZD1222 vaccination. The rearranged segments are TRBV19 and TRBJ1-4, with no reliable assignment of the D segment. The clonotype comes from an adult in good health. The CDR3 sequence is CASSAWGEKLFF. DNA sequence: TGTGCCAGTAGTGCCTGGGGAGAAAAACTGTTTTTT.